These 17 T cell receptor beta chains originate from one sample sequenced in a study of T cells in Graves' hyperthyroidism and ophthalmopathy. TCR beta CDR3 regions were amplified from RNA transcripts. During a first-round RT-PCR of the TCR CDR3, the HTBI primer set was used. TCRdb fed the multiplex PCR reads into MiXCR, producing one record per CDR3 protein. This sample has roughly 380,000 distinct CDR3 sequences, with about a sixth found just once. The sample comprised blood. The receptors were sampled from a woman between 40 and 50 years old with Graves' ophthalmopathy.

This clonotype was counted ten times or more. The J gene is TRBJ2-7, the V gene TRBV27; the match to TRBD2 covers 7 bases. The germline V gene encodes CDR1 MNHEY and CDR2 SMNVEV (reference sequence). The CDR3 has 15 residues. The ends lost 4 bases at V and 4 bases at J; junction bases unmatched: 10. The CDR3 loop is CASSYRTSLIYEQYF. CDR3 DNA sequence: TGTGCCAGCAGTTACAGGACTAGTCTTATATACGAGCAGTACTTC.

This clonotype was recorded at least ten times. The chain links TRBV2 to TRBJ1-3; TRBD1 matches at 7 bases. The length of the CDR3 is 16 residues. With 6 bases clipped from V and 0 bases from J, the junction kept 8 bases outside the gene matches. Germline CDR1 SNHLY, CDR2 FYNNEI. CDR3 sequence reads: CASRRPGQNSGNTIYF. The DNA of the CDR3 is TGTGCCAGCAGACGGCCGGGACAGAACTCTGGAAACACCATATATTTT. The full variable domain, in which reference TRBV2 and TRBJ1-3 provide the parts outside the CDR3, is EPEVTQTPSHQVTQMGQEVILRCVPISNHLYFYWYRQILGQKVEFLVSFYNNEISEKSEIFDDQFSVERPDGSNFTLKIRSTKLEDSAMYFCASRRPGQNSGNTIYFGEGSWLTVV.

This clonotype was seen repeatedly, ten times or more. This chain links TRBV20-1 with TRBJ1-1; D gene uncertain. This CDR3 spans 14 amino acids. The germline gives CDR1 DFQATT, CDR2 SNEGSKA (reference sequence). Trimming shortened V by 2 bases and J by 2 bases, and 12 bases separated the two germline ends. For the CDR3, the DNA is TGCAGTGCTAGAATCCGCCAACCTAACACTGAAGCTTTCTTT. This translates into CSARIRQPNTEAFF.

This clonotype was counted many times. V gene TRBV6-2 or TRBV6-3 combines with J gene TRBJ2-7; TRBD1 matches 9 bases. Trimming took 6 bases from V and 7 from J; bases not matched to a gene: 4. Germline V CDR1 and CDR2: MNHEY, SVGEGT. This CDR3 has 12 amino acids. The CDR3 reads CASRQGAQEQYF. The CDR3 DNA is TGTGCCAGCAGACAGGGGGCGCAGGAGCAGTACTTC.

The rearrangement links TRBV5-1 to TRBJ1-1, with 7 bases matching TRBD1. Germline V gives CDR1 SGHRS, CDR2 YFSETQ. The CDR3 spans 15 residues. Trimming took 5 bases from V and 1 from J; bases not matched to a gene: 8. CDR3 nucleotide sequence: TGCGCCAGCAGATTTCGGACAGGCCAGAACACTGAAGCTTTCTTT. This encodes CASRFRTGQNTEAFF.

This clonotype occurred many times. V is TRBV19 and J is TRBJ2-5; perhaps TRBD2 as D (6 bases). The CDR3 spans 16 residues. V lost 3 bases and J 2 bases, leaving 16 bases between the germline ends. Germline CDR1 and CDR2: LNHDA and SQIVND (reference sequence). For the CDR3, the DNA is TGTGCCAGTAGTATCGGCGAGGGACTCTTACAAGAGACCCAGTACTTC. It encodes CASSIGEGLLQETQYF.

At least ten counts were recorded for this clonotype. This rearrangement joins TRBV12-3 or TRBV12-4 to TRBJ1-2, with D uncertain. The CDR3 loop spans 14 amino acids. V lost 2 bases and J 8 bases, leaving 15 bases between the germline ends. Written as DNA, the CDR3 is TGTGCCAGCAGTTTACGACGCCTACCTAGCGGCTACACCTTC. This encodes CASSLRRLPSGYTF.

Ten or more counts support this clonotype. The chain links TRBV19 to TRBJ1-5; D not certain. The V and J ends lost 0 bases and 1 base respectively, with 10 bases between them. The CDR3 runs 16 residues. Germline CDR1 is LNHDA and CDR2 is SQIVND (reference sequence). CDR3 sequence reads: CASSIDLSGSNQPQHF. The CDR3 region has the DNA TGTGCCAGTAGTATAGACCTAAGTGGAAGCAATCAGCCCCAGCATTTT.

This clonotype was seen only a few times. The rearrangement uses TRBV5-6 and TRBJ1-2; 7 nucleotides agree with TRBD1. CDR3 length: 13 residues. After removal of 3 bases from V and 6 bases from J, the junction contained 5 bases not matched to a gene. Germline values: CDR1 SGHDT, CDR2 YYEEEE. The CDR3 loop is CASSSGTDHGYTF. The CDR3 region has the DNA TGTGCCAGCAGCTCCGGGACAGATCATGGCTACACCTTC.

This clonotype was picked up many times. The V call is TRBV12-3 or TRBV12-4, the J call TRBJ1-1, with unresolved D. The CDR3 loop spans 13 amino acids. The ends were cut back, 6 bases at V and 8 bases at J, with 16 bases in the middle. The DNA of the CDR3 is TGTGCCAGCAGGCCCAACACAGCCGGAGAAGCTTTCTTT. Translation gives CASRPNTAGEAFF.

There are many counts of this clonotype. V usage is TRBV3-1 and J usage is TRBJ2-5, with 10 bases that match TRBD2. The CDR3 length is 15 residues. Germline V lookup: CDR1 LGHDT, CDR2 YNNKEL (reference sequence). The ends lost 4 bases at V and 6 bases at J; junction bases unmatched: 8. The CDR3 protein is CASSPSSGRGQTQYF. CDR3 nucleotide sequence: TGTGCCAGCAGCCCGTCTAGCGGGAGAGGACAGACCCAGTACTTC.

This clonotype was observed many times. As DNA, the CDR3 is TGTGCCAGCAGCACGCGATACCTAGCGGGAGATTTGGATGGGGCCAACGTCCTGACTTTC. It codes for CASSTRYLAGDLDGANVLTF. The chain employs TRBV7-4 and TRBJ2-6, with 10 bases lining up with TRBD2. CDR1 and CDR2 (germline): SGHVT, SQSDAQ. This CDR3 region has 20 residues. J lost 3 bases, V lost 5 bases, and 16 bases had no gene match.

In this sample, this clonotype turned up many times. The chain couples TRBV5-1 to TRBJ2-5, with D unclear. V lost 3 bases and J lost 3, with 12 bases in between. The length of the CDR3 is 14 residues. CDR1 is SGHRS, CDR2 YFSETQ, per germline. For the CDR3, the DNA is TGCGCCAGCAGCTGGCCCTTGGCAGAAGAGACCCAGTACTTC. This translates into CASSWPLAEETQYF.

This clonotype appeared many times. This chain uses TRBV6-1 with TRBJ1-5; D remains ambiguous. Per the germline V gene, CDR1 is MNHNS and CDR2 is SASEGT. V lost 7 bases to trimming and J lost 0 bases, with 10 bases between them. This CDR3 has 14 amino acids. Here the CDR3 reads CASNGAFSNQPQHF. In nucleotides, the CDR3 is TGTGCCAGCAATGGTGCTTTTAGCAATCAGCCCCAGCATTTT.

This clonotype came up many times. The V gene is TRBV28, the J gene TRBJ1-5; maybe TRBD1 (6 bases). CDR3 length equals 11 residues. Germline CDR1 MDHEN, CDR2 SYDVKM. V was trimmed by 5 bases and J by 10 bases, leaving 9 bases between them. The DNA of the CDR3 is TGTGCCAGCAGTCAACAGGGTCCCCAGCATTTT. Translating it yields CASSQQGPQHF.

At least ten counts were recorded for this clonotype. This chain links TRBV12-3 or TRBV12-4 with TRBJ1-5; D perhaps matches TRBD1 (6 bases). The CDR3 has 13 amino acids. The ends were cut back, 5 bases at V and 6 bases at J, with 11 bases in the middle. The CDR3 region has the DNA TGTGCCAGCAGTCAGGGGTTGCGTCAGCCCCAGCATTTT. As protein: CASSQGLRQPQHF.

This clonotype was detected many times. The genes are TRBV30 and TRBJ2-2; 9 bases are shared with TRBD1. The V segment lost 1 base and the J segment 3 bases; nucleotides outside the gene matches: 0. CDR1 is GTSNPN and CDR2 is SVGIG in the germline V gene (reference sequence). The CDR3 is 14 amino acids. The DNA for the CDR3 is TGTGCCTGGAGTGGACAGGGGGACACCGGGGAGCTGTTTTTT. Encoded protein: CAWSGQGDTGELFF.